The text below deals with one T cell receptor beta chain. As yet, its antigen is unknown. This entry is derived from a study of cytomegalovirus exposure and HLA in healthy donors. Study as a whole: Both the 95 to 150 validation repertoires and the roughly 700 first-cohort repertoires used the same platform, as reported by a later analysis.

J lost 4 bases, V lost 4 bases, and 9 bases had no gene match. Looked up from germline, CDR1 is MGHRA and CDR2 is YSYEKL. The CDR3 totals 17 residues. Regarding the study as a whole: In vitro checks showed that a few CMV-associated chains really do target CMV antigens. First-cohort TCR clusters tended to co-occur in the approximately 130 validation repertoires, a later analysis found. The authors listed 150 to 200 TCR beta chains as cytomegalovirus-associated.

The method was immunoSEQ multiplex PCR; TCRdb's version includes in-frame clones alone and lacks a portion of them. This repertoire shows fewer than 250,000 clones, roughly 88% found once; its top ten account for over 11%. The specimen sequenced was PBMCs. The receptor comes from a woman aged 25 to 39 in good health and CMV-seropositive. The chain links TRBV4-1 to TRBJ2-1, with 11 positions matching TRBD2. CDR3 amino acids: CASSPITTSGVYNEQFF. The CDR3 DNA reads TGCGCCAGCAGCCCAATCACGACTAGCGGGGTGTACAATGAGCAGTTCTTC.